The 25 T cell receptor beta chains in this list originate from one sample, sequenced in a study of beta chain features in type 1 diabetes (dated by TCRdb to between 2017 and 2018). Study-wide findings and limitations: In all four CD4+ subsets, TCRB CDR3 length was moderately but significantly shorter in type 1 diabetes patients.

The library was prepared using the immunoSEQ multiplex PCR assay. The entire isolated RNA was reverse transcribed using the High Capacity cDNA Reverse Transcription Kit, and thus expressed TCRB transcripts were sequenced. TCRdb obtained this table from immuneACCESS and retained in-frame rearrangements with V and J assigned. These tables miss some clones; where compared with another copy, unresolved V genes account for less than half of the shortfall, and the remainder is unexplained. This sample gives some 45,000 clones in total; around 71% of them show up just once. The leading ten clones occupy 2% to 2.5% of the sample. These receptors are not linked to any known antigen. Sequences were obtained from Tregs from blood. Taken with the paper, the label for cell subset or site translates to: regulatory CD4+ T cells. The origin of the receptors is a woman aged 18-29 years with type 1 diabetes.

The chain employs TRBV7-2 and TRBJ2-7; 10 positions match TRBD1. This CDR3 is built from 14 residues. Germline V gene data show CDR1 as SGHTA and CDR2 as FQGNSA. V lost 3 bases to trimming and J lost 5 bases; unmatched junction nucleotides: 4. The chain's CDR3 is CASSFRDRGHEQYF. The DNA for the CDR3 is TGTGCCAGCAGCTTCCGGGACAGGGGCCACGAGCAGTACTTC.

This clone was seen more than once but under ten times. The J gene is TRBJ1-1, the V gene TRBV18; D is perhaps TRBD1 (6 bases). The CDR3 consists of 15 residues. Germline-derived CDR1 and CDR2 are KGHSH and LQKENI. Trimming removed 2 bases from V and 0 bases from J, with 10 bases in between. In nucleotides, the CDR3 is TGTGCCAGCTCACCAACAGGGATGGTGAACACTGAAGCTTTCTTT. This gives the protein CASSPTGMVNTEAFF.

V usage is TRBV2 and J usage is TRBJ1-2, with 7 bases that match TRBD1. Unmatched junction bases numbered 4, after V lost 6 bases and J lost 3 bases. CDR1 and CDR2 (germline): SNHLY, FYNNEI. CDR3 length: 13 amino acids. The CDR3 protein is CASSDTGDYGYTF. The CDR3 DNA reads as TGTGCCAGCAGCGACACAGGGGACTATGGCTACACCTTC.

The V call is TRBV18, the J call TRBJ1-1, with D perhaps TRBD1 (6 bases). The CDR3 runs to 15 residues. V was pared by 2 bases and J by 5 bases, with 15 bases between. Germline-derived CDR1 and CDR2 are KGHSH and LQKENI. This CDR3 is CASSPSGGAETEAFF. CDR3 nucleotide sequence: TGTGCCAGCTCACCAAGTGGGGGCGCGGAAACTGAAGCTTTCTTT. The complete variable domain, with remaining parts taken from reference TRBV18 and TRBJ1-1, reads NAGVMQNPRHLVRRRGQEARLRCSPMKGHSHVYWYRQLPEEGLKFMVYLQKENIIDESGMPKERFSAEFPKEGPSILRIQQVVRGDSAAYFCASSPSGGAETEAFFGQGTRLTVV.

This clone was found once. J is TRBJ1-2 and V is TRBV18, with D possibly TRBD1 on 6 matching bases. V shed 6 bases and J shed 8 bases, with 13 bases lying between them. The CDR3 spans 12 residues. From germline, CDR1 is KGHSH and CDR2 LQKENI. The CDR3 sequence: CASSLGGDGYTF. For the CDR3, the DNA is TGTGCCAGCTCTTTAGGGGGTGACGGCTACACCTTC. Complete variable domain (other parts from reference TRBV18 and TRBJ1-2): NAGVMQNPRHLVRRRGQEARLRCSPMKGHSHVYWYRQLPEEGLKFMVYLQKENIIDESGMPKERFSAEFPKEGPSILRIQQVVRGDSAAYFCASSLGGDGYTFGSGTRLTVV.

This clone was observed a handful of times. CDR3: CASSYPSGGNTGELFF. CDR3 coding DNA: TGTGCCAGCAGTTACCCCAGCGGGGGTAACACCGGGGAGCTGTTTTTT. This rearrangement joins TRBV6-5 to TRBJ1-3; 8 bases agree with TRBD2. The J call may be mistaken, given a closer DNA end match to TRBJ2-2. Germline V gene lookup returns CDR1 MNHEY and CDR2 SVGAGI. This CDR3 region has 16 residues.

The chain is built from TRBV11-2 and TRBJ1-1; no clear D gene. The CDR3 runs to 14 residues. The V end was cut by 5 bases, the J end by 7 bases, with 17 bases between. The V gene's germline CDR1 is SGHAT and CDR2 FQNNGV. Written as DNA, the CDR3 is TGTGCCAGCAGCGTAAGGGCTCAACGGGGTGAAGCTTTCTTT. Encoded protein: CASSVRAQRGEAFF.

The rearrangement links TRBV7-9 to TRBJ1-4; D gene unclear. The CDR3 spans 15 residues. Trimming stripped 0 bases from V and 3 bases from J, with 8 bases between. Germline V gene sequence: CDR1 SEHNR, CDR2 FQNEAQ (reference sequence). The CDR3 spells CASSLASLANEKLFF. CDR3 sequence (DNA): TGTGCCAGCAGCTTAGCGAGTCTGGCTAATGAAAAACTGTTTTTT.

The chain is built from TRBV15 and TRBJ2-1; D remains unclear. V was cut by 1 base and J by 5 bases, with 6 bases left in between. The CDR3 has 13 amino acids. CDR1 is LNHNV, CDR2 YYDKDF, per germline (reference sequence). DNA for the CDR3: TGTGCCACCAGCAGAGGTCCAAACAATGAGCAGTTCTTC. This codes for CATSRGPNNEQFF.

About this clone: A read error may account for a junction end that differs from germline. The chain links TRBV11-2 to TRBJ2-3, with 13 positions matching TRBD2. Germline V gene lookup returns CDR1 SGHAT and CDR2 FQNNGV. CDR3 size: 18 residues. The CDR3 DNA reads TGTGCCAGCAGCTGGACTAGCGGGAGTTTACGTTCGCACGATACGCAATATTTT. Its protein is CASSWTSGSLRSHDTQYF.

The V call is TRBV18, the J call TRBJ1-2; 8 positions match TRBD1. The CDR3 is made up of 12 amino acids. Trimming cost V 4 bases and J 7 bases; bases outside gene matches: 2. Germline values: CDR1 KGHSH, CDR2 LQKENI. DNA for the CDR3: TGTGCCAGCTCACTCGGGACAGGTGGCTACACCTTC. Translating it yields CASSLGTGGYTF.

The chain couples TRBV4-1 to TRBJ2-1; 10 bases align to TRBD2. Per the germline V gene, CDR1 is MGHRA and CDR2 is YSYEKL. V trimming: 4 bases; J trimming: 6 bases; junction bases outside the gene matches: 6. The CDR3 length is 15 residues. The CDR3 DNA sequence: TGCGCCAGCAGCCGGGGGAGCGGGGGGGTCAATGAGCAGTTCTTC. Protein product: CASSRGSGGVNEQFF.

This clone was detected only a few times. V gene TRBV7-2 combines with J gene TRBJ2-1; a possible D gene is TRBD1 (6 bases). With 5 bases removed from V and 0 bases from J, the gap between germline ends came to 11 bases. The CDR3 consists of 15 residues. The germline CDR1 and CDR2 sequences are SGHTA and FQGNSA. CDR3 coding DNA: TGTGCCAGCAGCCTCAGGGGTCTCTCCTACAATGAGCAGTTCTTC. This translates into CASSLRGLSYNEQFF.

The DNA of the CDR3 is TGTGCCAGTAGTCGATCGGGACTATTAACGGGAAAACTGTTTTTT. Protein: CASSRSGLLTGKLFF. This chain connects TRBV19 to TRBJ1-4, with D perhaps TRBD1 (5 bases). The CDR3 spans 15 residues. V lost 5 bases and J lost 10, with 20 bases in between. Germline CDR1 and CDR2: LNHDA and SQIVND (reference sequence).

The chain recombines TRBV25-1 with TRBJ1-6; the D is unclear. The CDR3 loop spans 14 amino acids. V shed 6 bases and J shed 8 bases, with 14 bases lying between them. Germline assignment: CDR1 MGHDK and CDR2 SYGVNS. CDR3 sequence reads: CASRSSSRDSPLHF. The CDR3 DNA sequence: TGTGCCAGCAGGTCATCTTCCCGGGATTCACCCCTCCACTTT.

This clone was counted between two and nine times. The chain couples TRBV10-3 to TRBJ2-5, with 7 positions matching TRBD2. The CDR3 covers 15 residues. J was trimmed by 3 bases and V by 0 bases; bases with no gene match: 4. Germline CDR1 is ENHRY and CDR2 is SYGVKD. The CDR3 loop is CAISESLAVKETQYF. The CDR3 nucleotides are TGTGCCATCAGTGAGTCCCTAGCGGTAAAAGAGACCCAGTACTTC.

This clone was found a few times. This chain joins TRBV5-1 and TRBJ2-2, with 11 bases identical to TRBD2. The length of the CDR3 is 16 residues. V was clipped by 4 bases and J by 5 bases; unmatched bases: 7. Germline-derived CDR1 and CDR2 are SGHRS and YFSETQ. This CDR3 is CASSRLLAGGTGELFF. Here the CDR3 DNA reads TGCGCCAGCAGCCGACTTCTAGCGGGAGGAACCGGGGAGCTGTTTTTT.

V is TRBV7-2 and J is TRBJ1-2, with D possibly being TRBD1 (6 bases). Trimming left V 4 bases short and J 4 bases short, with 16 bases between. The germline CDR1 and CDR2 sequences are SGHTA and FQGNSA. The CDR3 runs to 15 residues. The CDR3 DNA follows: TGTGCCAGCAGCTCGCCGGGGGGCGGCAGCTATGGCTACACCTTC. It codes for CASSSPGGGSYGYTF.

This clone was observed a handful of times. This sequence joins TRBV6-5 and TRBJ2-5, with a possible D match to TRBD2 (6 bases). V was cut by 6 bases and J by 2 bases, with 16 bases left in between. Germline V CDR1 and CDR2: MNHEY, SVGAGI. The CDR3 runs to 15 residues. CDR3 nucleotide sequence: TGTGCCAGCAGACGACTGGGACTGAAGCAAGAGACCCAGTACTTC. Translation: CASRRLGLKQETQYF.

This clone showed up just a few times. The chain combines TRBV29-1 with TRBJ2-7; weak D call: TRBD1 (5 bases). Between the trimmed V and J ends, which lost 3 bases and 2 bases, there was a span of 11 bases. This CDR3 spans 13 amino acids. Germline V gene lookup returns CDR1 SQVTM and CDR2 ANQGSEA. The CDR3 reads CSVEDTSTYEQYF. CDR3 coding DNA: TGCAGCGTTGAGGACACGAGCACCTACGAGCAGTACTTC.

This chain joins TRBV19 and TRBJ2-1, with 8 positions matching TRBD2. V trimming: 6 bases; J trimming: 5 bases; junction bases outside the gene matches: 12. Germline CDR1 is LNHDA and CDR2 is SQIVND (reference sequence). This CDR3 comprises 16 residues. The CDR3, as DNA: TGTGCCAGTAGGAAAGCGGGAGTAATCTTCCACAATGAGCAGTTCTTC. This codes for CASRKAGVIFHNEQFF. Filled out from reference TRBV19 and TRBJ2-1, the complete variable domain reads DGGITQSPKYLFRKEGQNVTLSCEQNLNHDAMYWYRQDPGQGLRLIYYSQIVNDFQKGDIAEGYSVSREKKESFPLTVTSAQKNPTAFYLCASRKAGVIFHNEQFFGPGTRLTVL.

The chain is built from TRBV5-1 and TRBJ2-1; 7 bases are shared with TRBD2. V was clipped by 4 bases and J by 9 bases; unmatched bases: 10. The CDR3 covers 14 residues. Per germline, CDR1 SGHRS and CDR2 YFSETQ. The CDR3 DNA reads TGCGCCAGCAGCCGACCGGCGGGAGCCGGTGAGCAGTTCTTC. This sequence encodes CASSRPAGAGEQFF.

V usage is TRBV5-1 and J usage is TRBJ1-5; perhaps TRBD1 as D (6 bases). The V gene's germline CDR1 is SGHRS and CDR2 YFSETQ. The CDR3 loop spans 15 amino acids. V lost 0 bases and J lost 6, with 13 bases in between. CDR3 sequence: CASSLAGGQGQPQHF. Written as DNA, the CDR3 is TGCGCCAGCAGCTTGGCCGGGGGGCAGGGTCAGCCCCAGCATTTT.

This clone was observed a few times. V is TRBV28 and J is TRBJ2-3; TRBD2 matches 9 bases. The CDR3 covers 14 residues. J gave up 4 bases and V 3 bases, and 2 bases lay outside the gene matches. Germline CDR1 is MDHEN and CDR2 is SYDVKM. The CDR3 reads CASSFSGSSDTQYF. The CDR3 DNA sequence: TGTGCCAGCAGTTTTAGCGGGAGCTCAGATACGCAGTATTTT.

This clone was seen only a few times. CDR3 loop: CASSIRGYNEQFF. In DNA, the CDR3 is TGTGCCAGCAGTATTAGGGGATACAATGAGCAGTTCTTC. This chain uses TRBV27 with TRBJ2-1; D is perhaps TRBD1 (5 bases). Per germline, CDR1 MNHEY and CDR2 SMNVEV (reference sequence). The CDR3 totals 13 residues. Between the trimmed V and J ends, which lost 5 bases and 4 bases, there was a span of 9 bases.